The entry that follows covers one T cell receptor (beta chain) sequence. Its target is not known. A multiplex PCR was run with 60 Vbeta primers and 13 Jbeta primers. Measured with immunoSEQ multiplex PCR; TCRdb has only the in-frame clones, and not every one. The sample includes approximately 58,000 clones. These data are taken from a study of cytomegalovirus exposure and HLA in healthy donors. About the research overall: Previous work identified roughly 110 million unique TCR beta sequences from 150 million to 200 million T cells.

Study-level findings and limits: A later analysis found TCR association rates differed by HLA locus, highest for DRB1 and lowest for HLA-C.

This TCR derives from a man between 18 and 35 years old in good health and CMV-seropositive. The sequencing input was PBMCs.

Here the CDR3 reads CASSLGRVGTGELFF. The CDR3 nucleotides read TGTGCCAGCAGTTTGGGCAGGGTCGGCACCGGGGAGCTGTTTTTT. The rearrangement uses TRBV6-5 and TRBJ2-2; maybe TRBD1 (5 bases). The CDR3 covers 15 residues. CDR1 is MNHEY, CDR2 SVGAGI, per germline. Trimming left V 4 bases short and J 4 bases short, with 13 bases between.